These 16 T cell receptor beta chains came from one sample sequenced in a study of identical twins. One entry per CDR3 protein, called by TCRdb with MiXCR from the 5' RACE reads. The sample shows about 210,000 distinct CDR3 sequences, less than 10% of them seen only once. The sample taken for sequencing was memory (CD45RO+) T cells sorted from blood. These receptors all come from a woman aged 18 to 35 in good health.

This clonotype came up a few times. The chain recombines TRBV2 with TRBJ2-7, with D hard to call. Trimming cost V 6 bases and J 6 bases, with 12 bases left between them. CDR3 size: 12 residues. Germline lookup yields CDR1 SNHLY and CDR2 FYNNEI. CDR3 residues: CASSQVPLEQYF. Written as DNA, the CDR3 is TGTGCCAGCAGCCAGGTCCCTCTCGAGCAGTACTTC.

This clonotype has a count of ten or more. The chain employs TRBV12-3 or TRBV12-4 and TRBJ2-6; D is undetermined. V was shortened by 0 bases and J by 1 base, with 4 bases between the two germline ends. The CDR3 is 15 residues long. The CDR3 here is CASSLAGSGANVLTF. The CDR3 DNA reads TGTGCCAGCAGTTTAGCAGGGTCTGGGGCCAACGTCCTGACTTTC.

In this sample, this clonotype turned up a few times. V and J are TRBV27 and TRBJ1-1; no definite D call. Germline V lookup: CDR1 MNHEY, CDR2 SMNVEV (reference sequence). Deletions cut 1 base from V and 1 base from J, with 10 bases between. This CDR3 spans 15 amino acids. CDR3 protein: CASSLYQEANTEAFF. In DNA, the CDR3 is TGTGCCAGCAGTTTATACCAGGAAGCGAACACTGAAGCTTTCTTT.

This rearrangement joins TRBV7-2 to TRBJ1-5; no clear D. Germline V CDR1 and CDR2: SGHTA, FQGNSA. Trimming left V 2 bases short and J 7 bases short, with 9 bases between. CDR3 length: 13 amino acids. The CDR3, as DNA: TGTGCCAGCAGCTTAACGCGGGTGCAGCCCCAGCATTTT. Its translation: CASSLTRVQPQHF.

This clonotype has more than one count but fewer than ten. CDR3 sequence (DNA): TGTGCCAGCAGCCAACAGGGGGACGCGATGGATACGCAGTATTTT. Its translation is CASSQQGDAMDTQYF. This sequence joins TRBV5-6 and TRBJ2-3; TRBD1 matches at 8 bases. Germline V CDR1 and CDR2: SGHDT, YYEEEE. After removal of 4 bases from V and 6 bases from J, the junction contained 10 bases not matched to a gene. The CDR3 loop spans 15 amino acids.

This chain joins TRBV11-2 and TRBJ2-7; no clear D gene. The length of the CDR3 is 16 residues. The germline gives CDR1 SGHAT, CDR2 FQNNGV. V was cut by 1 base and J by 3 bases, with 16 bases left in between. The CDR3 DNA sequence: TGTGCCAGCAGCTTAGTCCCCCGGCATGCTTTCTACGAGCAGTACTTC. It codes for CASSLVPRHAFYEQYF. Drawing the rest from reference TRBV11-2 and TRBJ2-7, the complete variable domain is EAGVAQSPRYKIIEKRQSVAFWCNPISGHATLYWYQQILGQGPKLLIQFQNNGVVDDSQLPKDRFSAERLKGVDSTLKIQPAKLEDSAVYLCASSLVPRHAFYEQYFGPGTRLTVT.

Comments on this clonotype: A much larger clone differs by one base, so this may be a read error. The V and J genes are TRBV12-3 or TRBV12-4 and TRBJ2-1; weak D call: TRBD2 (7 bases). V lost 8 bases and J 12 bases, leaving 20 bases between the germline ends. There are 13 residues in the CDR3. The CDR3 loop reads CASLSGEGGTQFF. CDR3 DNA sequence: TGTGCCAGCTTGTCCGGAGAGGGGGGGACGCAGTTCTTC.

This clonotype was seen ten or more times. The chain has TRBV5-1 and TRBJ2-7, with TRBD2 matching 11 bases. The length of the CDR3 is 15 residues. J was trimmed by 3 bases and V by 3 bases; bases with no gene match: 5. Germline lookup yields CDR1 SGHRS and CDR2 YFSETQ. Written as DNA, the CDR3 is TGCGCCAGCAGCTCTTCTAGCGGGAGGAGCTACGAGCAGTACTTC. Encoded protein: CASSSSSGRSYEQYF.

The sample holds many counts of this clonotype. The chain links TRBV20-1 to TRBJ2-5; D ambiguous. Deletions cut 0 bases from V and 11 bases from J, with 16 bases between. This CDR3 is built from 13 residues. Germline CDR1 is DFQATT and CDR2 is SNEGSKA (reference sequence). The DNA of the CDR3 is TGCAGTGCTAGAGATCAAATCTCCCCGAGGCAGTACTTC. It codes for CSARDQISPRQYF.

This clonotype was picked up one time. The chain is built from TRBV9 and TRBJ1-2; a weak D match, TRBD1 (6 bases). Trimming took 6 bases from V and 2 from J, leaving 8 bases between them. The length of the CDR3 is 12 residues. The germline V gene has CDR1 SGDLS and CDR2 YYNGEE. The CDR3 here is CASKGGNYGYTF. In DNA, the CDR3 is TGTGCCAGCAAGGGGGGGAACTATGGCTACACCTTC.

The table lists this clonotype with many counts. J is TRBJ1-5 and V is TRBV20-1; possibly TRBD1 for D (5 bases). CDR1 is DFQATT and CDR2 is SNEGSKA in the germline V gene (reference sequence). This CDR3 has 14 residues. Trimming took 2 bases from V and 5 from J, leaving 13 bases between them. Here the CDR3 reads CSARKQDGHQPQHF. The CDR3 region has the DNA TGCAGTGCTAGAAAACAGGACGGACATCAGCCCCAGCATTTT.

CDR3 DNA: TGTGCCAGCAGCTTAGTGAGGACGGGCGGGGGGCAGTATTTT. Residues: CASSLVRTGGGQYF. J is TRBJ2-3 and V is TRBV7-2; 7 bases are a match to TRBD2. V shed 1 base and J 11 bases; nucleotides not matched to a gene: 9. The CDR3 totals 14 residues. In germline, CDR1 is SGHTA, CDR2 FQGNSA.

This clonotype was recorded a few times. This chain links TRBV7-9 with TRBJ1-1; D remains unclear. From germline, CDR1 is SEHNR and CDR2 FQNEAQ (reference sequence). V shed 3 bases and J shed 10 bases, with 21 bases lying between them. This CDR3 contains 15 residues. The CDR3 spells CASSFIGETRGGAFF. In nucleotides, the CDR3 is TGTGCCAGCAGCTTTATCGGGGAGACGCGCGGCGGAGCTTTCTTT.

The chain employs TRBV7-2 and TRBJ2-1; 7 positions agree with TRBD1. The J segment lost 1 base and the V segment lost 7 bases, leaving 4 bases of the junction unmatched. There are 14 residues in the CDR3. The germline V gene encodes CDR1 SGHTA and CDR2 FQGNSA. The CDR3 DNA is TGTGCCAGCATTGCGGACAGGTCCTACAATGAGCAGTTCTTC. As protein: CASIADRSYNEQFF.

This clonotype has a count of ten or more. The genes are TRBV7-6 and TRBJ1-3; D unresolved. CDR3 length: 17 amino acids. V lost 0 bases, J lost 0 bases, and 12 bases lay in between. The V gene's germline CDR1 is SGHVS and CDR2 FNYEAQ. As DNA, the CDR3 is TGTGCCAGCAGCTTAGCGGCCGGCGGATACTCTGGAAACACCATATATTTT. This translates into CASSLAAGGYSGNTIYF.

This clonotype was counted many times. The V call is TRBV18, the J call TRBJ1-1; D gene unclear. This CDR3 is built from 12 residues. Germline assignment: CDR1 KGHSH and CDR2 LQKENI. V was clipped by 8 bases and J by 6 bases, with 13 bases between them. CDR3 loop: CASALRGAEAFF. The CDR3 DNA is TGTGCCAGCGCGCTAAGAGGCGCTGAAGCTTTCTTT.